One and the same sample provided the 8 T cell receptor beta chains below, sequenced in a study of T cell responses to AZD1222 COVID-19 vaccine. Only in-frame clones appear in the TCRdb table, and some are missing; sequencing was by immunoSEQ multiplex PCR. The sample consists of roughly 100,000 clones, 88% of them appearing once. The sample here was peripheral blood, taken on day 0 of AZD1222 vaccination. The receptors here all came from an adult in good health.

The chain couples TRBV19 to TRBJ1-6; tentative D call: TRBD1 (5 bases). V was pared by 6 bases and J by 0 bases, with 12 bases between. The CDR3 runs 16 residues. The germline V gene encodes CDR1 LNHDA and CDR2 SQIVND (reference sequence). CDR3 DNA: TGTGCCAGTAGCTTCAGGGAAAGCTCCTATAATTCACCCCTCCACTTT. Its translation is CASSFRESSYNSPLHF.

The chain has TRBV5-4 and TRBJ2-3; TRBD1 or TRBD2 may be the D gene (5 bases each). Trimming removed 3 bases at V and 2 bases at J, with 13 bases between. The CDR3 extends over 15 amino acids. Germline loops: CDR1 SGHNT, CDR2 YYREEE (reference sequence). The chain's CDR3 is CASSSGTTTTDTQYF. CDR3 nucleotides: TGTGCCAGCAGCTCAGGGACCACTACCACAGATACGCAGTATTTT.

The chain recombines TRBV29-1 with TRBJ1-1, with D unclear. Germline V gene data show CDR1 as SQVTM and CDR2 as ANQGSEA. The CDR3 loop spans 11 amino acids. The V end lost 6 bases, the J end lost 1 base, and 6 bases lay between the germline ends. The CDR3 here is CSVRENTEAFF. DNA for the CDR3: TGCAGCGTGAGGGAGAACACTGAAGCTTTCTTT.

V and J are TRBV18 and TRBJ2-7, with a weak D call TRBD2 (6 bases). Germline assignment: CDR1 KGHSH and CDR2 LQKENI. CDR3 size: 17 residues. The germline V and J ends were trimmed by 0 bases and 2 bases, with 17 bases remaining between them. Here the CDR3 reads CASSPPSGGDRPYEQYF. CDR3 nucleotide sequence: TGTGCCAGCTCACCACCTTCCGGGGGAGATCGGCCCTACGAGCAGTACTTC.

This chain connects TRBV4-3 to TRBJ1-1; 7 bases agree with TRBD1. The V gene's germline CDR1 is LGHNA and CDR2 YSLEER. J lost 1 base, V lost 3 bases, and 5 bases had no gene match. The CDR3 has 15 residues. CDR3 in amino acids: CASSHSGGGNTEAFF. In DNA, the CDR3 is TGCGCCAGCAGCCATTCAGGGGGTGGGAACACTGAAGCTTTCTTT.

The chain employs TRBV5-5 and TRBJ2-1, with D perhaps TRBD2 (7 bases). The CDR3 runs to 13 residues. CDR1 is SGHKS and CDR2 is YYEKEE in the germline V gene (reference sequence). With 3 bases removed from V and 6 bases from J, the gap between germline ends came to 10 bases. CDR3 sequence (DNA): TGTGCCAGCAGCTCGGGGGGCGTCAATGAGCAGTTCTTC. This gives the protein CASSSGGVNEQFF.

The CDR3 reads CASSGQPQGNSPLHF. The CDR3 bases are TGTGCCAGTAGTGGCCAACCACAAGGCAATTCACCCCTCCACTTT. This rearrangement joins TRBV19 to TRBJ1-6; D is undetermined. V was trimmed by 5 bases and J by 7 bases, leaving 15 bases between them. The CDR3 has 15 amino acids. Germline V gene lookup returns CDR1 LNHDA and CDR2 SQIVND (reference sequence).

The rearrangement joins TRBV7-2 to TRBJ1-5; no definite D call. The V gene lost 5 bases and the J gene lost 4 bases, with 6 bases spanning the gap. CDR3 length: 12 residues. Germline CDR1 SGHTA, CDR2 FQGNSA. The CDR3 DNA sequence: TGTGCCAGCAGCGTCCAGAATCAGCCCCAGCATTTT. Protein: CASSVQNQPQHF.